These 14 T cell receptor beta chains came from one sample sequenced in a study of blood T cell repertoires in COVID-19. TCRdb keeps only in-frame clones here, not all; method: immunoSEQ multiplex PCR. The sample carries approximately 140,000 clones, roughly 78% recorded once. Material: peripheral blood. The receptors come from a human donor with acute or convalescent COVID-19. The donor label of this sample is uncertain.

The chain combines TRBV5-1 with TRBJ1-1; D is ambiguous. Germline V gene data show CDR1 as SGHRS and CDR2 as YFSETQ. The CDR3 is 15 residues long. V gave up 4 bases and J gave up 4 bases, with 17 bases separating them. CDR3 nucleotide sequence: TGCGCCAGCAGCCTTCAGCGAGGGTCGGGCACTGAAGCTTTCTTT. This codes for CASSLQRGSGTEAFF.

This clone was recorded once. The V and J genes are TRBV5-6 and TRBJ1-5, with D perhaps matching TRBD1 (5 bases). CDR1 SGHDT and CDR2 YYEEEE come from the germline V gene. The length of the CDR3 is 16 residues. Trimming stripped 0 bases from V and 3 bases from J, with 13 bases between. The CDR3 DNA reads TGTGCCAGCAGCTTGGGGACCAGGGCGTACAATCAGCCCCAGCATTTT. As protein: CASSLGTRAYNQPQHF.

The chain has TRBV9 and TRBJ2-5, with D perhaps TRBD2 (5 bases). This CDR3 contains 16 residues. Germline CDR1 and CDR2: SGDLS and YYNGEE. V was pared by 3 bases and J by 0 bases, with 15 bases between. The DNA of the CDR3 is TGTGCCAGCAGCGCGGGCACTACTAGGTACCAAGAGACCCAGTACTTC. Its protein product is CASSAGTTRYQETQYF.

CDR3 bases: TGTGCCAGCTCACCCGGGGACAGGACCTACTCTGGAAACACCATATATTTT. The encoded protein is CASSPGDRTYSGNTIYF. The chain combines TRBV18 with TRBJ1-3; 8 bases map to TRBD1. CDR3 length: 17 amino acids. Germline V gene lookup returns CDR1 KGHSH and CDR2 LQKENI. J lost 0 bases, V lost 3 bases, and 7 bases had no gene match. The full variable domain, completed using reference TRBV18 and TRBJ1-3, is NAGVMQNPRHLVRRRGQEARLRCSPMKGHSHVYWYRQLPEEGLKFMVYLQKENIIDESGMPKERFSAEFPKEGPSILRIQQVVRGDSAAYFCASSPGDRTYSGNTIYFGEGSWLTVV.

The rearrangement uses TRBV19 and TRBJ2-7, with 8 bases matching TRBD1. Germline assignment: CDR1 LNHDA and CDR2 SQIVND (reference sequence). The ends lost 6 bases at V and 3 bases at J; junction bases unmatched: 7. The CDR3 spans 14 residues. The CDR3 DNA reads as TGTGCCAGTAGGATGACAGGGGCGGGCTACGAGCAGTACTTC. Its translation: CASRMTGAGYEQYF.

The count of this clone is one. The rearrangement links TRBV19 to TRBJ2-1; D might be TRBD2 (7 bases). The CDR3 sequence is 15 residues long. Germline V gene data show CDR1 as LNHDA and CDR2 as SQIVND (reference sequence). Trimming stripped 3 bases from V and 4 bases from J, with 13 bases between. CDR3 residues: CASSIREGGYNEQFF. In DNA, the CDR3 is TGTGCCAGTAGTATTAGGGAGGGGGGGTACAATGAGCAGTTCTTC.

V gene TRBV7-2 combines with J gene TRBJ2-7; D might be TRBD1 (5 bases). The germline CDR1 and CDR2 sequences are SGHTA and FQGNSA. The V gene lost 1 base and the J gene lost 4 bases, with 20 bases spanning the gap. This CDR3 is built from 17 residues. CDR3 residues: CASSLDDLRDTWYEQYF. DNA of the CDR3: TGTGCCAGCAGCTTAGACGACCTCAGGGATACATGGTACGAGCAGTACTTC. Variable domain in full (rest from reference TRBV7-2 and TRBJ2-7): GAGVSQSPSNKVTEKGKDVELRCDPISGHTALYWYRQSLGQGLEFLIYFQGNSAPDKSGLPSDRFSAERTGGSVSTLTIQRTQQEDSAVYLCASSLDDLRDTWYEQYFGPGTRLTVT.

V gene TRBV2 combines with J gene TRBJ2-5; D might be TRBD2 (6 bases). The germline gives CDR1 SNHLY, CDR2 FYNNEI. Trimming took 7 bases from V and 5 from J, leaving 17 bases between them. This CDR3 region has 14 residues. The chain's CDR3 is CASTKGRLGETQYF. In DNA form, the CDR3 reads TGTGCCAGCACAAAAGGGAGGTTAGGGGAGACCCAGTACTTC.

The chain employs TRBV5-4 and TRBJ2-5, with TRBD1 matching over 8 bases. The CDR3 is 15 amino acids. After removal of 1 base from V and 5 bases from J, the junction contained 7 bases not matched to a gene. Germline CDR1 is SGHNT and CDR2 is YYREEE (reference sequence). The CDR3: CASSLTTGEWETQYF. DNA for the CDR3: TGTGCCAGCAGCTTGACGACAGGGGAGTGGGAGACCCAGTACTTC.

The V call is TRBV19, the J call TRBJ2-1; 7 bases match TRBD2. Germline CDR1 reads LNHDA; CDR2 reads SQIVND (reference sequence). The ends lost 5 bases at V and 2 bases at J; junction bases unmatched: 9. CDR3 size: 16 residues. The CDR3 DNA sequence: TGTGCCAGTAGTGGTCAAGCGGGGCCACCCTACAATGAGCAGTTCTTC. Translating gives CASSGQAGPPYNEQFF.

This clone was detected a few times. The rearrangement joins TRBV20-1 to TRBJ2-3; D call uncertain. The germline V and J ends were trimmed by 3 bases and 2 bases, with 12 bases remaining between them. The CDR3 covers 14 residues. Germline loops: CDR1 DFQATT, CDR2 SNEGSKA (reference sequence). The CDR3 nucleotides are TGCAGTGCTAGTGACCCGTCCCTCACAGATACGCAGTATTTT. This codes for CSASDPSLTDTQYF.

V is TRBV6-5 and J is TRBJ1-2, with 11 bases aligning to TRBD1. J gave up 7 bases and V 0 bases, and 7 bases lay outside the gene matches. The germline gives CDR1 MNHEY, CDR2 SVGAGI. The CDR3 loop spans 16 amino acids. As DNA, the CDR3 is TGTGCCAGCAGTTACTCGAATATGGGACAGGGGGGTGGCTACACCTTC. Translated, it gives CASSYSNMGQGGGYTF.

This rearrangement joins TRBV10-2 to TRBJ1-5; no clear D gene. The V gene lost 4 bases and the J gene lost 5 bases, with 12 bases spanning the gap. Germline assignment: CDR1 WSHSY and CDR2 SAAADI. This CDR3 has 14 residues. CDR3 loop: CASSGRYGDQPQHF. The CDR3 DNA reads as TGCGCCAGCAGTGGTCGCTATGGAGATCAGCCCCAGCATTTT.

The chain combines TRBV6-5 with TRBJ1-6; possible D gene TRBD1, 6 bases. The CDR3 is 15 amino acids. Per the germline V gene, CDR1 is MNHEY and CDR2 is SVGAGI. V was pared by 7 bases and J by 4 bases, with 14 bases between. CDR3 DNA sequence: TGTGCCAGCACCGAGGGCACAGGGTATAATTCACCCCTCCACTTT. Translation: CASTEGTGYNSPLHF.